Shown below are 14 T cell receptor beta chains from a single sample sequenced in a study of blood T cells in healthy people across ages. A second PCR of roughly 7 to 11 cycles used a sample-barcoded 5' primer and a J-beta primer mix. TCRdb passed the 5' RACE reads through MiXCR, listing each CDR3 protein once. The table includes about a million distinct CDR3 sequences, roughly 51% detected once. Sequenced material: blood. The receptors were sampled from a woman aged 60 to 75 in good health.

This chain joins TRBV28 and TRBJ1-2; D is unresolved. Deletions cut 6 bases from V and 7 bases from J, with 15 bases between. Germline-derived CDR1 and CDR2 are MDHEN and SYDVKM. This CDR3 contains 13 residues. The CDR3 here is CASSLGRGCGYTF. The CDR3 DNA reads TGTGCCAGCAGCCTCGGGCGAGGCTGTGGCTACACCTTC.

This clonotype was observed many times. The chain recombines TRBV7-2 with TRBJ2-5; maybe TRBD1 (5 bases). The CDR3 runs 16 residues. Between the trimmed V and J ends, which lost 1 base and 11 bases, there was a span of 23 bases. Germline loops: CDR1 SGHTA, CDR2 FQGNSA. The CDR3 is CASSLVRAILRNEQYF. DNA for the CDR3: TGTGCCAGCAGCTTAGTCAGGGCCATCCTCCGCAATGAGCAGTACTTC.

The chain combines TRBV29-1 with TRBJ1-1; D might be TRBD1 (6 bases). V shed 4 bases and J shed 0 bases, with 9 bases lying between them. The CDR3 runs to 13 residues. Germline CDR1 reads SQVTM; CDR2 reads ANQGSEA. The CDR3 DNA follows: TGCAGCGTTGCCCGGACAGTGAACACTGAAGCTTTCTTT. Its protein product is CSVARTVNTEAFF.

The chain links TRBV29-1 to TRBJ2-1; 8 nucleotides agree with TRBD2. V trimming: 6 bases; J trimming: 7 bases; junction bases outside the gene matches: 8. There are 13 residues in the CDR3. CDR1 and CDR2 (germline): SQVTM, ANQGSEA. The CDR3 protein is CSVLSGNGNEQFF. DNA of the CDR3: TGCAGCGTCCTTAGCGGGAATGGTAATGAGCAGTTCTTC.

The chain uses TRBV15 and TRBJ2-1; TRBD1 is a possible D gene (6 bases). Deletions cut 8 bases from V and 2 bases from J, with 16 bases between. In germline, CDR1 is LNHNV, CDR2 YYDKDF (reference sequence). CDR3 length: 15 residues. CDR3 sequence (DNA): TGTGCCACCCGGCAGGGGCCCTTACCCTACAATGAGCAGTTCTTC. Protein: CATRQGPLPYNEQFF.

The chain links TRBV10-3 to TRBJ1-1, with 10 bases that match TRBD1. Germline CDR1 and CDR2: ENHRY and SYGVKD. This CDR3 has 14 residues. V was pared by 4 bases and J by 5 bases, with 4 bases of the junction left unmatched. CDR3 DNA sequence: TGTGCCATCAGTGCCGGGACAGGGGTGACTGAAGCTTTCTTT. Translation gives CAISAGTGVTEAFF.

This chain joins TRBV5-6 and TRBJ2-3, with TRBD2 matching 10 bases. The J segment lost 5 bases and the V segment lost 2 bases, leaving 5 bases of the junction unmatched. CDR3 length equals 15 residues. Germline V gene sequence: CDR1 SGHDT, CDR2 YYEEEE. The CDR3 region is CASSFVASGRDTQYF. CDR3 in DNA: TGTGCCAGCAGCTTTGTGGCTAGCGGGAGAGATACGCAGTATTTT.

The chain carries TRBV4-1 and TRBJ1-2, with D uncertain. The germline gives CDR1 MGHRA, CDR2 YSYEKL. Trimming stripped 0 bases from V and 4 bases from J, with 12 bases between. This CDR3 comprises 15 residues. CDR3 amino acids: CASSQDPVRGYGYTF. CDR3 coding DNA: TGCGCCAGCAGCCAAGATCCCGTCCGTGGCTATGGCTACACCTTC.

This chain uses TRBV20-1 with TRBJ2-2; TRBD2 matches 7 bases. CDR1 is DFQATT and CDR2 is SNEGSKA in the germline V gene (reference sequence). J gave up 4 bases and V 2 bases, and 7 bases lay outside the gene matches. The CDR3 is 15 amino acids. CDR3 bases: TGCAGTGCTAGATCCCTAGCGGAGTCCACCGGGGAGCTGTTTTTT. It codes for CSARSLAESTGELFF.

The chain recombines TRBV2 with TRBJ2-5; D gene unclear. Near its end, the DNA agrees better with TRBJ2-7, so the J call may be wrong. Germline V gene data show CDR1 as SNHLY and CDR2 as FYNNEI. CDR3 length: 16 residues. For the CDR3, the DNA is TGTGCCAGCAGTGAAGGCTACACCGCTACAACCTACGAGCAGTACTTC. It translates to CASSEGYTATTYEQYF.

This clonotype showed up just a few times. V and J are TRBV29-1 and TRBJ2-7, with 8 nucleotides matching TRBD2. The V segment lost 6 bases and the J segment 3 bases; nucleotides outside the gene matches: 4. The CDR3 covers 12 residues. The germline V gene has CDR1 SQVTM and CDR2 ANQGSEA. CDR3 bases: TGCAGCGTCGGGGCGGGAGGCTACGAGCAGTACTTC. This sequence encodes CSVGAGGYEQYF.

V and J are TRBV5-1 and TRBJ2-3; the D gene is possibly TRBD1 (6 bases). CDR3 length: 15 amino acids. Germline-derived CDR1 and CDR2 are SGHRS and YFSETQ. The V end was cut by 4 bases, the J end by 2 bases, with 14 bases between. The CDR3 DNA sequence: TGCGCCAGCAGCCGGACAGCGGCATACACAGATACGCAGTATTTT. This translates into CASSRTAAYTDTQYF.

The chain has TRBV4-2 and TRBJ2-3; weak D call: TRBD2 (5 bases). The CDR3 is made up of 16 amino acids. The V end lost 5 bases, the J end lost 0 bases, and 15 bases lay between the germline ends. From germline, CDR1 is LGHNA and CDR2 YNFKEQ. The CDR3 sequence is CASSKVLATSTDTQYF. CDR3 nucleotides: TGTGCCAGCAGCAAGGTTCTAGCTACAAGCACAGATACGCAGTATTTT.

This clonotype was seen a few times. The CDR3 DNA is TGTGCCAGCAGCCAAGCGGAGAAGCAGTTCTTC. This sequence encodes CASSQAEKQFF. The chain combines TRBV6-6 with TRBJ2-1, with D perhaps TRBD2 (5 bases). The CDR3 runs 11 residues. Germline CDR1 is MNHNY and CDR2 is SVGAGI (reference sequence). V dropped 6 bases and J dropped 11 bases, with 11 bases sitting between them.